These 10 T cell receptor beta chains originate from one sample sequenced in a study of cytomegalovirus exposure and HLA in healthy donors. Amplification used 60 Vbeta primers and 13 Jbeta primers. The repertoire was sequenced with immunoSEQ multiplex PCR; TCRdb's copy has only in-frame clones and lacks some. Of 100,000 to 150,000 clones listed, around 79% were seen once; the top ten hold approximately 6%. The source material was PBMCs. The receptors come from a woman aged 40 to 55 in good health and CMV-seronegative.

J is TRBJ1-6 and V is TRBV28; TRBD1 matches at 9 bases. This CDR3 has 14 residues. Germline-derived CDR1 and CDR2 are MDHEN and SYDVKM. V was pared by 3 bases and J by 8 bases, with 2 bases of the junction left unmatched. DNA of the CDR3: TGTGCCAGCAGTTTGGGGGACAGGGATTCACCCCTCCACTTT. Protein: CASSLGDRDSPLHF.

The gene calls are TRBV5-5 and TRBJ2-7; possible D gene TRBD2, 6 bases. The CDR3 covers 14 residues. CDR1 SGHKS and CDR2 YYEKEE come from the germline V gene (reference sequence). The V end was cut by 4 bases, the J end by 7 bases, with 18 bases between. The CDR3 coding sequence is TGTGCCAGCAGCAAAGGGCCAGGGAGGAGTGAGCAGTACTTC. Translated, it gives CASSKGPGRSEQYF.

The V call is TRBV20-1, the J call TRBJ1-3, with TRBD1 as a possible D gene (6 bases). This CDR3 region has 11 residues. The V and J ends lost 6 bases and 4 bases respectively, with 7 bases between them. The germline CDR1 and CDR2 sequences are DFQATT and SNEGSKA (reference sequence). In nucleotides, the CDR3 is TGCAGTGCAGGACAGGGAAACACCATATATTTT. Translating gives CSAGQGNTIYF.

The genes are TRBV6-1 and TRBJ2-7, with no clear D. This CDR3 comprises 13 residues. V was trimmed by 6 bases and J by 2 bases, leaving 11 bases between them. CDR1 is MNHNS, CDR2 SASEGT, per germline. DNA of the CDR3: TGTGCCAGCAGGGCGACAACGACCTACGAGCAGTACTTC. This codes for CASRATTTYEQYF.

The chain is built from TRBV11-1 and TRBJ2-3; 11 nucleotides match TRBD2. Per germline, CDR1 SGHAT and CDR2 FQDESV (reference sequence). The CDR3 runs to 17 residues. V shed 4 bases, J shed 0 bases, and the junction held 6 bases outside the gene matches. The CDR3 DNA reads as TGTGCCAGCAGCTCCGGTTCTAGCGGGAGGAGCACAGATACGCAGTATTTT. Encoded protein: CASSSGSSGRSTDTQYF.

The chain uses TRBV9 and TRBJ2-5; TRBD2 matches at 8 bases. This CDR3 region has 14 residues. V dropped 0 bases and J dropped 5; count of bases not matched to a gene: 3. CDR1 is SGDLS and CDR2 is YYNGEE in the germline V gene. In DNA form, the CDR3 reads TGTGCCAGCAGCGTAGAAGCGGGAGTTGAGACCCAGTACTTC. Amino acid sequence: CASSVEAGVETQYF. The whole variable domain, filled in from reference TRBV9 and TRBJ2-5, reads DSGVTQTPKHLITATGQRVTLRCSPRSGDLSVYWYQQSLDQGLQFLIQYYNGEERAKGNILERFSAQQFPDLHSELNLSSLELGDSALYFCASSVEAGVETQYFGPGTRLLVL.

The CDR3 coding sequence is TGTGCCAGCAGTGGGTACGAAGGGAGCGATCAGCCCCAGCATTTT. Its protein is CASSGYEGSDQPQHF. This sequence joins TRBV28 and TRBJ1-5; no definite D call. Trimming shortened V by 5 bases and J by 5 bases, and 16 bases separated the two germline ends. This CDR3 is built from 15 residues. Germline assignment: CDR1 MDHEN and CDR2 SYDVKM.

This rearrangement joins TRBV2 to TRBJ1-1; D unresolved. The CDR3 contains 14 residues. CDR1 and CDR2 (germline): SNHLY, FYNNEI. V lost 3 bases and J 1 base, leaving 9 bases between the germline ends. Here the CDR3 reads CASSESPENTEAFF. CDR3 bases: TGTGCCAGCAGTGAGAGTCCCGAGAACACTGAAGCTTTCTTT.

The chain joins TRBV28 to TRBJ2-3, with 9 bases matching TRBD1. Unmatched junction bases numbered 15, after V lost 3 bases and J lost 5 bases. The CDR3 is 18 amino acids. CDR1 and CDR2 (germline): MDHEN, SYDVKM. The CDR3 here is CASSFTSTGGGEIDTQYF. The CDR3 DNA is TGTGCCAGCAGTTTCACCAGTACAGGGGGCGGAGAGATAGATACGCAGTATTTT.

The J gene is TRBJ1-4, the V gene TRBV7-9; 7 bases line up with TRBD1. Trimming at V came to 1 base and at J to 0 bases, leaving 2 bases not matched to a gene. Germline V gene data show CDR1 as SEHNR and CDR2 as FQNEAQ (reference sequence). The CDR3 loop spans 16 amino acids. The CDR3 reads CASSLGTGATNEKLFF. DNA of the CDR3: TGTGCCAGCAGCTTAGGTACAGGGGCAACTAATGAAAAACTGTTTTTT.